At least ten counts were recorded for the clone carrying this T cell receptor beta chain. The target antigen is unknown. CDR3 length equals 18 residues. Germline trimming cut 2 bases from V and 0 bases from J; bases unmatched to any gene: 10. The data are from a study of identical twins. General study results and limits: Low generation probability was overrepresented in out-of-frame alpha sequences shared by twins. Out-of-frame TCR alpha sharing in monozygotic twins exceeded recombination model predictions.

Each donor (without exception) was a healthy Caucasian. Via MiXCR, TCRdb re-called the 5' RACE reads, giving one row per CDR3 protein. The repertoire consists of roughly 1.6 million distinct CDR3 sequences, with around 33% occurring once and the leading ten covering under 0.35%. Sample: cord blood. This chain joins TRBV12-3 or TRBV12-4 and TRBJ2-1; 7 nucleotides align to TRBD1. This sequence was found in a newborn girl in good health. The chain's CDR3 is CASSLRLKWTGSYNEQFF. CDR3 nucleotide sequence: TGTGCCAGCAGTTTACGGCTAAAGTGGACAGGCTCCTACAATGAGCAGTTCTTC.